These T cell receptor beta chains were read from a single sample in a study of blood T cell repertoires in COVID-19. Some clones are missing from TCRdb's copy, which holds only in-frame ones; the method was immunoSEQ multiplex PCR. Altogether approximately 35,000 clones are present, approximately 80% being singletons, with the ten largest covering less than 35%. The sequenced sample consisted of peripheral blood. These receptors were obtained from an elderly man with acute or convalescent COVID-19. Each CDR3 is given with its conserved first and last residue. D genes are given only for firm matches. Part of the rows lack a size; the others show once, few, many or a class for expanded clones.

. | . | TRBJ2-7 | TRBV3-1/TRBV3-2 | TGTGCCAGCAGCCCGTATAGACAGGAGTCCTACGAGCAGTACTTC | CASSPYRQESYEQYF
. | . | TRBJ2-7 | TRBV27 | TGTGCCAGCAGTACTCTCACGGGGGGAGGGACAAATTCCTACGAGCAGTACTTC | CASSTLTGGGTNSYEQYF
. | . | TRBJ1-1 | TRBV25-1 | TGTGCCAGCAGTGATTTTGGGGGCCCGGCTTTCTTT | CASSDFGGPAFF
TRBD2 | . | TRBJ2-1 | TRBV5-1 | TGCGCCAGCAGCCCCGGACTAGCAGGTGACTACAATGAGCAGTTCTTC | CASSPGLAGDYNEQFF
TRBD1 | . | TRBJ1-6 | TRBV7-8 | TGTGCCAGCAGCTTAGCAGGGGGCGACTCACCCCTCCACTTT | CASSLAGGDSPLHF
TRBD1 | few | TRBJ2-7 | TRBV7-3 | TGTGCCAGCAGCTCCCAACCCGGACAGGTCTACGAGCAGTACTTC | CASSSQPGQVYEQYF
TRBD2 | . | TRBJ2-7 | TRBV6-5 | TGTGCCAGCTGGACTAGCGGGAGCGCGGGGCAGTACTTC | CASWTSGSAGQYF
TRBD1 | . | TRBJ2-7 | TRBV18 | TGTGCCAGCTCACCCGGGACAGCCACCTACGAGCAGTACTTC | CASSPGTATYEQYF
. | . | TRBJ2-7 | TRBV11-1 | TGTGCCAGCAGCTTAGGAACAGACCCGGGGTCCTACGAGCAGTACTTC | CASSLGTDPGSYEQYF
. | . | TRBJ1-4 | TRBV30 | TGTGCCTGGAGGCCGCCATGGGCAGGGGAAGGTGAAAAACTGTTTTTT | CAWRPPWAGEGEKLFF
TRBD1 | few | TRBJ2-4 | TRBV4-3 | TGCGCCAGCAGCCAGGCCGCGACAGGGGTCATTCAGTACTTC | CASSQAATGVIQYF
. | . | TRBJ1-2 | TRBV2 | TGTGCCACCTCACAGGGTACCCATGGCTACACCTTC | CATSQGTHGYTF
. | . | TRBJ2-3 | TRBV4-2 | TGTGCCAGCAGCCAAGATAGGGGGGGAGGGGATACGCAGTATTTT | CASSQDRGGGDTQYF
. | . | TRBJ2-1 | TRBV6-2/TRBV6-3 | TGTGCCAGCAGTCGAACAGAATTTACCGGGCAGTTCTTC | CASSRTEFTGQFF
. | . | TRBJ2-6 | TRBV4-1 | TGCGCCAGCAGCCAATACACGGCCGGGATGATATCTGGGGCCAACGTCCTGACTTTC | CASSQYTAGMISGANVLTF
. | . | TRBJ2-3 | TRBV19 | TGTGCCAGTAGTCTTAAGGGGGTCACAGATACGCAGTATTTT | CASSLKGVTDTQYF
TRBD2 | . | TRBJ2-6 | TRBV4-2 | TGTGCCAGCAGCCAATTTCCGGGACTAGCGGGGGCTGGGGCCAACGTCCTGACTTTC | CASSQFPGLAGAGANVLTF
TRBD1 | . | TRBJ2-2 | TRBV25-1 | TGTGCCAGCAGTGGATCGACAGGGACGAACACCGGGGAGCTGTTTTTT | CASSGSTGTNTGELFF
TRBD1 | few | TRBJ1-6 | TRBV9 | TGTGCCAGCAGCACCCTTACAGGGGATTCACCCCTCCACTTT | CASSTLTGDSPLHF
TRBD1 | . | TRBJ2-6 | TRBV11-2 | TGTGCCAGCAGCCTGGGGACAGGGGTAGCTGGGGCCAACGTCCTGACTTTC | CASSLGTGVAGANVLTF
. | . | TRBJ2-7 | TRBV4-3 | TGCGCCAGCAGCCAAGAACAGGGCCCCTACGAGCAGTACTTC | CASSQEQGPYEQYF
. | once | TRBJ1-6 | TRBV5-6 | TGTGCCAGCAGCTTGTGGGGCCGGCGTGTTTCACCCCTCCACTTT | CASSLWGRRVSPLHF
TRBD2 | . | TRBJ2-3 | TRBV7-2 | TGTGCCAGCAGCATGACTAGCCACACAGATACGCAGTATTTT | CASSMTSHTDTQYF
. | . | TRBJ1-2 | TRBV15 | TGTGCCACCAGCAGAGAGAAGGGGAGGGGCTATGGCTACACCTTC | CATSREKGRGYGYTF